The sequence of this TCR beta chain was determined in a study of T cells in Graves' hyperthyroidism and ophthalmopathy (dated by TCRdb to between 2018 and 2021). Describing the broader study: Peripheral blood was sampled at the time of initial diagnosis, prior to any treatment. TCR V-J signatures able to tell the groups apart were searched for in a discovery cohort of 95 to 100 patients, of whom around 42 had Graves' ophthalmopathy and roughly 59 had stable Graves' hyperthyroidism. An independent validation cohort of 18 to 20 hyperthyroidism patients and about 16 patients who later progressed to ophthalmopathy tested prospective prediction of ophthalmopathy. The 75 to 100 discovery patients were randomly divided into training and test sets at a 7:3 ratio. In roughly six Graves' hyperthyroidism patients, the study also compared T-cell repertoires from thyroid tissue with T-cell repertoires from blood. Once sampling was done, hyperthyroidism patients were given methimazole at a starting dose of 30 mg daily, whereas ophthalmopathy patients were given high-dose intravenous methylprednisolone. According to the paper, TCR Vbeta CDR3 sequencing was carried out on 135 peripheral blood samples, which came from over 40 ophthalmopathy, 75 or so hyperthyroidism and about 17 progressor patients. What the authors observed across the whole study: No statistical method was used to set the sample size in advance, and investigators knew the group allocation. Most expanded thyroid clonotypes (frequency above 0.001) were also detected in blood, a finding suggesting that blood repertoires may reflect thyroid immune responses. Ophthalmopathy was separated from stable hyperthyroidism by a 13 V-J signature model, with over 85% sensitivity and about 84% specificity obtained in cross-validation and 80%/75% obtained in testing. In validation, the model predicted progression to ophthalmopathy with 60% to 71% sensitivity and approximately 72% specificity, a median of about 6 months before onset.

TCR beta CDR3 regions were amplified from RNA transcripts. A first-round RT-PCR of the TCR CDR3 used the HTBI primer set with the Qiagen OneStep RT-PCR kit. Libraries were constructed in a second round of multiplex PCR, after which size selection and purification were carried out. Paired-end sequencing of the libraries was performed with 100 bp reads on an Illumina HiSeq2000. On the study's bioinformatics: SOAPnuke was used to process the raw data, removing reads that contained adapters or uncalled bases, had a mean Phred below 15, or lacked an exact match to the constant primer or identifier. COPE v1.2.5 was used to merge high-quality paired reads, and clonotypes were defined as unique nucleotide sequences. MiTCR v1.1 was used to align clonotypes to the IMGT TRBV, TRBD and TRBJ reference segments. Analysis was restricted to V-J combinations with a frequency above 0.0001, which covered roughly 99% of repertoires. A TCS score was defined as the ratio between F50 (clonal expansion) and ExV (chaos), using BLOSUM62-based TCRdist between CDR3 peptides within each V-J. Welch's t-statistics and random forest reduced 514 V-J features to 13, which were used in a naive Bayes classifier (R e1071). The public reads were run again by TCRdb, first through fastp at Q25 and then through MiXCR, and only productive beta chains were kept. All rows with the same CDR3 protein become a single entry with the most common DNA and genes. TCRdb's processing, not the authors', yielded these V and J calls. This sample holds approximately 630,000 distinct CDR3 sequences; 15% to 20% were observed only once. The ten most abundant clones make up around 3.9% of the sample.

Stable Graves' hyperthyroidism was defined as the absence of progression to ophthalmopathy over 18 months of follow-up. Hyperthyroidism patients were newly diagnosed, had a disease duration of under 2 months, and were aged 18 to 65 years. Patients with uncontrolled infections, other autoimmune diseases, pregnancy or lactation were excluded. Diagnoses relied on clinical symptoms, serum thyroxine and TRAb, thyroid ultrasound and orbital computed tomography. PBMCs were separated from 10 ml of fresh peripheral blood using Ficoll-Paque density gradient centrifugation. Total RNA was extracted with Trizol reagent, and quality was checked on an Agilent 2100 Bioanalyzer. In the germline V gene (reference sequence), CDR1 corresponds to LNHNV and CDR2 to YYDKDF. Reading from cysteine to phenylalanine, the CDR3 counts 16 amino acids. Only the CDR3 region is kept as DNA, spanning 48 bases read in frame from base 1. V and J lose 0 bases and 2 bases, and a span of 12 bases separates them.

This clonotype was counted at least ten times. Which antigen it targets is not known. No per-base quality is available; no much larger clone lies one base away. Rearrangement joined TRBV15 to TRBJ2-3, with TRBD1 perhaps the D gene, on 5 matching bases. The sequencing input was blood. The TCR comes from a woman aged 25-40 years with Graves' hyperthyroidism. The CDR3 corresponds to CATSRDKTGFTDTQYF. The sequenced DNA is TGTGCCACCAGCAGAGATAAAACAGGATTCACAGATACGCAGTATTTT.